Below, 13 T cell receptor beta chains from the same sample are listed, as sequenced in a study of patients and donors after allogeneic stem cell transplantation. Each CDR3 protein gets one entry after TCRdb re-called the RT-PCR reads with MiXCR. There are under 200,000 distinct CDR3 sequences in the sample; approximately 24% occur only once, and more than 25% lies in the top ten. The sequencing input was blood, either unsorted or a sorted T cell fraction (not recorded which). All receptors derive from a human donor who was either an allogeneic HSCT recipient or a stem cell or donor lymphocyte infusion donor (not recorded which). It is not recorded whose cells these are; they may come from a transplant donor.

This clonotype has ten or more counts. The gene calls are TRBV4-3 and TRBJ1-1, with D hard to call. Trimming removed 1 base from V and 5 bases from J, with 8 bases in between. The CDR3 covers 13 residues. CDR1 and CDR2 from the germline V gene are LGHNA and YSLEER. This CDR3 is CASSQARVTEAFF. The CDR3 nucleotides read TGCGCCAGCAGCCAAGCGAGGGTTACTGAAGCTTTCTTT.

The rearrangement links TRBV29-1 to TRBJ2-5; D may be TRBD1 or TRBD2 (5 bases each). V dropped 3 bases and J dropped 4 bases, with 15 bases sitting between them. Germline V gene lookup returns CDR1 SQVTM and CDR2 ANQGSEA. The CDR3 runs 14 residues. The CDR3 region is CSVEPIRDPETQYF. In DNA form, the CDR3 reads TGCAGCGTTGAGCCGATCCGGGACCCAGAGACCCAGTACTTC.

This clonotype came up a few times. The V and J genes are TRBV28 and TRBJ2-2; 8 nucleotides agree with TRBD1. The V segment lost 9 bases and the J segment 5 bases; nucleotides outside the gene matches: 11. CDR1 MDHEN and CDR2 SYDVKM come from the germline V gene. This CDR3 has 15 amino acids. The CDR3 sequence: CASSLGTGMTGELFF. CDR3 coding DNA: TGTGCCAGTTCTCTCGGGACAGGCATGACCGGGGAGCTGTTTTTT.

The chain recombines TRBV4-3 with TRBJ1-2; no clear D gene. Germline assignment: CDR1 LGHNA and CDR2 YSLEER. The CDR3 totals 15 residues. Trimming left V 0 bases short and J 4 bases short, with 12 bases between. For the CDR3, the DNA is TGCGCCAGCAGCCAAGATTGGGATTCCCGCTATGGCTACACCTTC. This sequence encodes CASSQDWDSRYGYTF.

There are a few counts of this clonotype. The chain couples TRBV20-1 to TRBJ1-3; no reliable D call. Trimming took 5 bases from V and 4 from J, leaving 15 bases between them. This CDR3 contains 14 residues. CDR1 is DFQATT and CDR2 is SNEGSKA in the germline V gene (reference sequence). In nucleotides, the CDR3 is TGCAGTGCTCGGTCGGCTGAGCAAGGAAACACCATATATTTT. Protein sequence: CSARSAEQGNTIYF.

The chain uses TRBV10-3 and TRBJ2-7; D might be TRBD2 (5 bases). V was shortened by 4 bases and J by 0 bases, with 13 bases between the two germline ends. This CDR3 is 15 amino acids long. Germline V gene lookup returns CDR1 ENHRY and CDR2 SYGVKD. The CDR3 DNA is TGTGCCATCAGTGGAACTAGGACGGACTCCTACGAGCAGTACTTC. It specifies CAISGTRTDSYEQYF.

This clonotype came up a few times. The CDR3 DNA reads TGCAGTGCTAGACTTGCGGGGGCGGCTAACACTGAAGCTTTCTTT. Amino acid sequence: CSARLAGAANTEAFF. This chain connects TRBV20-1 to TRBJ1-1, with D perhaps matching TRBD1 (6 bases). V was trimmed by 2 bases and J by 2 bases, leaving 15 bases between them. The CDR3 is 15 amino acids. CDR1 is DFQATT, CDR2 SNEGSKA, per germline (reference sequence).

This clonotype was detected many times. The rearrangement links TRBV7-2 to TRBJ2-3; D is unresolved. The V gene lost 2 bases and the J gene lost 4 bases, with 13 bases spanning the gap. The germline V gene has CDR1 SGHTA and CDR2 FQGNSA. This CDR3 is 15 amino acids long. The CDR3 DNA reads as TGTGCCAGCAGCTTACTCTACTCGGGCGCAGATACGCAGTATTTT. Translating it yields CASSLLYSGADTQYF.

For the CDR3, the DNA is TGTGCCAGCAGTTCAGGAAGTACAGGGGGGGTCTCTGGCTACACCTTC. Residues: CASSSGSTGGVSGYTF. The chain is built from TRBV12-3 or TRBV12-4 and TRBJ1-2, with 8 positions matching TRBD1. The V gene end was trimmed by 4 bases and the J gene end by 7 bases; junction bases not matched to a gene: 14. The CDR3 is 16 residues long.

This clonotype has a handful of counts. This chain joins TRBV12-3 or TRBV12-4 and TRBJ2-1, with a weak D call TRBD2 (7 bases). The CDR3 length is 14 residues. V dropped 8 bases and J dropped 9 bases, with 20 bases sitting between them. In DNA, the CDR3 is TGTGCCAGCGGGCCTAACGGGGGGCCCGGTGAGCAGTTCTTC. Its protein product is CASGPNGGPGEQFF.

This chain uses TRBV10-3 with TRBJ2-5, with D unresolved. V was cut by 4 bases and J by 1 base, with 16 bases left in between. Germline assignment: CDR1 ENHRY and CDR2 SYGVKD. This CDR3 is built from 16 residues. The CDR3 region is CAISGSVGGSQETQYF. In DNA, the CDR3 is TGTGCCATCAGTGGGAGCGTAGGTGGATCCCAAGAGACCCAGTACTTC.

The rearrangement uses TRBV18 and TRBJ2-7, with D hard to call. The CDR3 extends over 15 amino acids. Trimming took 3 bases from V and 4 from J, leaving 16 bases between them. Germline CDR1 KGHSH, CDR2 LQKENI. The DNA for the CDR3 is TGTGCCAGCTCACCGTATGACGGATTTGCGTACGAGCAGTACTTC. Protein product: CASSPYDGFAYEQYF.

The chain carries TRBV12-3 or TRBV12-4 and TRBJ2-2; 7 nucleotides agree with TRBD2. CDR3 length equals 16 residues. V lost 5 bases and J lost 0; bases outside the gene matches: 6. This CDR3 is CASSPQAGSNTGELFF. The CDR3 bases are TGTGCCAGCAGTCCTCAAGCGGGGTCGAACACCGGGGAGCTGTTTTTT.